This T cell receptor (beta chain) emerged from a study of a mutant IDH1 vaccine in newly diagnosed glioma. About this clone itself: Its antigen is currently unknown. The junction departs from germline at one end; a sequencing error may be responsible.

Documented time point: week 23, last vaccination. Mutant IDH1 20-mer peptide, at 300 ug, made up each vaccine dose, with topical imiquimod. The CDR3 runs 13 residues. Germline V gene data show CDR1 as SGDLS and CDR2 as YYNGEE. Profiling relied on immunoSEQ multiplex PCR, and the TCRdb table lists in-frame clones only, not all of them. The top ten clones hold approximately 15% of a sample with 25,000 to 30,000 clones, roughly 85% of them seen once. The sample in question was PBMCs, obtained from a glioma patient whose treatment included an IDH1 peptide vaccine. V usage is TRBV9 and J usage is TRBJ2-7, with D perhaps TRBD1 or TRBD2 (6 bases each). This TCR derives from a woman aged 25 to 39 with glioma. The CDR3 protein is CASSMGGGTRPVF. The CDR3 nucleotides are TGTGCCAGCAGCATGGGAGGAGGGACAAGGCCTGTCTTC.